The 12 T cell receptor beta chains reported below all come from one sample, sequenced in a study of beta chain features in type 1 diabetes. Sequencing targeted expressed TCRB transcripts, as all isolated RNA had been reverse transcribed. Some clones are missing from TCRdb's copy, which holds only in-frame ones; the method was immunoSEQ multiplex PCR. Here the sample spans 200,000 to 250,000 clones, 9.6% being singletons. The sequencing sample was made of naive CD4+ T cells from blood. These TCRs come from a woman between 18 and 29 years old in good health.

This clone has only a few counts. CDR3 nucleotides: TGTGCCAGTTTACTATCCCGGAACACCGGGGAGCTGTTTTTT. Amino acids: CASLLSRNTGELFF. This chain connects TRBV27 to TRBJ2-2, with D unresolved. The germline CDR1 and CDR2 sequences are MNHEY and SMNVEV (reference sequence). The CDR3 contains 14 residues. V was clipped by 9 bases and J by 1 base, with 12 bases between them.

This clone was seen a few times. The chain carries TRBV15 and TRBJ1-4; no reliable D call. Trimming removed 7 bases from V and 0 bases from J, with 9 bases in between. Germline V gene data show CDR1 as LNHNV and CDR2 as YYDKDF (reference sequence). The CDR3 is 14 amino acids. The CDR3 DNA reads TGTGCCACCACTCAACGAGCAACTAATGAAAAACTGTTTTTT. This translates into CATTQRATNEKLFF.

V and J are TRBV28 and TRBJ1-5; tentatively, D is TRBD1 (6 bases). The CDR3 runs 15 residues. V was trimmed by 6 bases and J by 3 bases, leaving 15 bases between them. Germline loops: CDR1 MDHEN, CDR2 SYDVKM. CDR3 loop: CASSLGGGSNQPQHF. The CDR3 DNA follows: TGTGCCAGCAGCCTCGGGGGGGGCTCCAATCAGCCCCAGCATTTT. Looking up the rest from reference TRBV28 and TRBJ1-5 gives the full variable domain: DVKVTQSSRYLVKRTGEKVFLECVQDMDHENMFWYRQDPGLGLRLIYFSYDVKMKEKGDIPEGYSVSREKKERFSLILESASTNQTSMYLCASSLGGGSNQPQHFGDGTRLSIL.

The chain has TRBV19 and TRBJ1-2; no definite D call. Germline lookup yields CDR1 LNHDA and CDR2 SQIVND (reference sequence). The CDR3 consists of 16 residues. V dropped 8 bases and J dropped 0 bases, with 19 bases sitting between them. The CDR3 DNA reads TGTGCCAGTTGTAGGAGACCAAACCCAACTAACTATGGCTACACCTTC. Translation gives CASCRRPNPTNYGYTF.

J is TRBJ1-6 and V is TRBV7-3, with D possibly matching TRBD1 (5 bases). Germline CDR1 reads SGHTA; CDR2 reads FQGTGA. The CDR3 sequence is 16 residues long. V lost 4 bases and J 7 bases, leaving 17 bases between the germline ends. CDR3 in amino acids: CASSWGGQGNNSPLHF. In nucleotides, the CDR3 is TGTGCCAGCAGCTGGGGAGGGCAGGGAAACAATTCACCCCTCCACTTT.

The V and J genes are TRBV10-3 and TRBJ1-2, with D hard to call. Germline assignment: CDR1 ENHRY and CDR2 SYGVKD. The CDR3 length is 14 residues. V lost 2 bases and J lost 7, with 14 bases in between. In DNA form, the CDR3 reads TGTGCCATCAGTGAGGCCGGGGATTCGGTTGGCTACACCTTC. The encoded protein is CAISEAGDSVGYTF.

This clone was observed a handful of times. This sequence joins TRBV19 and TRBJ2-7; D remains unclear. CDR1 and CDR2 (germline): LNHDA, SQIVND (reference sequence). This CDR3 contains 12 residues. V lost 3 bases and J 5 bases, leaving 8 bases between the germline ends. CDR3 in amino acids: CASSISPHEQYF. CDR3 coding DNA: TGTGCCAGTAGTATTAGTCCTCACGAGCAGTACTTC. The whole variable domain, remainder taken from reference TRBV19 and TRBJ2-7, is DGGITQSPKYLFRKEGQNVTLSCEQNLNHDAMYWYRQDPGQGLRLIYYSQIVNDFQKGDIAEGYSVSREKKESFPLTVTSAQKNPTAFYLCASSISPHEQYFGPGTRLTVT.

The chain links TRBV6-1 to TRBJ2-1, with D possibly being TRBD2 (6 bases). From germline, CDR1 is MNHNS and CDR2 SASEGT. The CDR3 is 17 amino acids. V was trimmed by 4 bases and J by 8 bases, leaving 24 bases between them. The DNA for the CDR3 is TGTGCCAGCAGTGGATCAATCCGGGGAGGATTAAGGGATGAGCAGTTCTTC. Translated: CASSGSIRGGLRDEQFF.

This chain links TRBV4-1 with TRBJ1-5; a possible D gene is TRBD1 (6 bases). The CDR3 is 18 amino acids. Between the trimmed V and J ends, which lost 1 base and 5 bases, there was a span of 21 bases. Germline V lookup: CDR1 MGHRA, CDR2 YSYEKL. CDR3 bases: TGCGCCAGCAGCCAAGTGGCCGGGCGGGGGAAGGGGGATCAGCCCCAGCATTTT. Translation: CASSQVAGRGKGDQPQHF.

In its sample, this clone was seen a few times. The rearrangement joins TRBV7-2 to TRBJ2-1, with TRBD2 matching over 7 bases. J gave up 8 bases and V 5 bases, and 12 bases lay outside the gene matches. The germline V gene has CDR1 SGHTA and CDR2 FQGNSA. The CDR3 is 15 residues long. In DNA, the CDR3 is TGTGCCAGCAGCCCTGAGGGGCGGGAGAGAGATGAGCAGTTCTTC. Its translation: CASSPEGRERDEQFF.

This clone has a handful of counts. This sequence joins TRBV2 and TRBJ1-1; 7 bases are a match to TRBD1. Germline CDR1 and CDR2: SNHLY and FYNNEI. The CDR3 length is 13 residues. Trimming took 6 bases from V and 6 from J; bases not matched to a gene: 7. The CDR3 spells CASSLDRTSEAFF. In nucleotides, the CDR3 is TGTGCCAGCAGCCTGGACAGGACATCTGAAGCTTTCTTT.

This clone came up a few times. The V gene is TRBV19, the J gene TRBJ2-5; the D gene is possibly TRBD2 (6 bases). V was cut by 10 bases and J by 4 bases, with 16 bases left in between. The germline V gene encodes CDR1 LNHDA and CDR2 SQIVND (reference sequence). The CDR3 has 13 amino acids. CDR3 sequence: CATGETIAETQYF. CDR3 DNA: TGTGCCACGGGGGAGACCATTGCAGAGACCCAGTACTTC.